This TCR beta chain was observed in a study of CD8+CD57+ T cells in acquired aplastic anemia. In the study overall: Mean DNA quantity obtained from sorted CD4+ and CD8+ cells was 2.5 to 4 ug.

Profiling that covered TCR beta VDJ and CDR3 relied on genomic DNA as its template. One entry per CDR3 protein, called by TCRdb with MiXCR from the reads. The sample gives under 350,000 distinct CDR3 sequences, 45% to 65% of which show up once; 1% to 1.5% is in the top ten. Germline lookup yields CDR1 SGHTA and CDR2 FQGTGA. This CDR3 is built from 16 residues. The V end lost 0 bases, the J end lost 3 bases, and 12 bases lay between the germline ends. General study points: Between the patient and control groups, CD8+ Simpson's diversity did not differ significantly. Both patients and controls carried the same twenty-nine CD8+ CDR3 sequences.

This clonotype was observed many times. Its antigen is not identified. In patients chosen for sequencing, flow cytometry had shown CD8+CD57+ cell expansion. As a group, the patients uniformly had severe acquired aplastic anemia. This chain uses TRBV7-3 with TRBJ2-1; D gene unclear. The clonotype originates from a human donor with aplastic anemia. Sequenced input: sorted CD4+, CD8+, or CD8+CD57+ T cells (not recorded which) from PBMCs. CDR3 sequence: CASSLTKDGYYNEQFF. CDR3 DNA sequence: TGTGCCAGCAGCTTAACTAAGGACGGATACTACAATGAGCAGTTCTTC.